Listed here is a single T cell receptor (beta chain). This clonotype was counted ten times or more. Its antigen has not been determined. Base-call qualities are not available, and no considerably larger clone is one nucleotide away. Receptors were amplified or captured by 5' RACE. Reads for this sample came from an Illumina HiSeq 2000. A universal primer binding site was added through template switching, and the final cDNA carried a unique molecular identifier so that TCR cDNA molecules could be counted accurately. First-strand cDNA for TCR alpha and beta chains was synthesized from specific primers in the conserved constant-segment region. To control for contamination, each cDNA library was double barcoded with a SMART-Mk sample barcode plus Illumina barcodes. TruSeq adapter sequences along with Illumina sample barcodes were introduced in two successive PCR steps. The TCR alpha and beta cDNA libraries were sequenced on the Illumina HiSeq platform using custom primers. In the source study's methods: MiGEC processed the raw reads to extract unique molecular identifiers, while MiXCR was used to determine the CDR3 positions. Recombination models were inferred per individual with the repgenHMM and IGoR tools using an EM algorithm. Shared clonotype analysis was performed with the tcR package in R, normalizing sharing by the product of cloneset sizes. To study raw recombination free of thymic and clonal selection effects, out-of-frame nonproductive sequences were analyzed. The raw public data were reprocessed by TCRdb itself: fastp quality trimming at Q25, MiXCR clonotype calling, in-frame beta chains only. Duplicate CDR3 protein sequences are folded into a single record with the most common DNA and genes. TCRdb's processing, not the study's, gives the V and J calls here. Within this sample are hundreds of thousands of distinct CDR3 sequences, with roughly 6% of them counted one time only. Of the sample, around 1.9% is held by the ten largest clones.

The data were taken from a study of identical twins (TCRdb year 2016). Concerning the study at large: The study deep-sequenced TCR alpha and beta repertoires from monozygotic twins, unrelated adults of various ages and cord blood to test whether fetal clonotypes persist. To rule out contamination, the twin experiments were replicated at different times with different library preparation protocols. General conclusions and limits of the study: Because the same donors could not be followed over many years, the conclusions depended on cross-sectional statistical analysis. Compared with coincidental sharing between unrelated individuals, out-of-frame TCR alpha sequences shared between twins had an excess of sequences with low generation probability. Out-of-frame TCR alpha sharing in monozygotic twins was systematically underestimated by recombination models, whereas sharing between unrelated individuals was in agreement with the recombination models. Invariant T cells such as MAIT and iNKT could partly confound zero-insertion analyses, although diverse VJ usage argued against such confounding for most clonotypes. Abundant cord blood beta clonotypes had fewer insertions, young adult naive repertoires showed a similar but weaker trend, and memory repertoires showed no such trend. The excess sharing between twins in beta out-of-frame sequences was weaker because fewer shared sequences reduced the signal-to-noise ratio.

V was cut back by 6 bases and J by 6 bases, leaving a gap of 18 bases between them. The germline V gene specifies ENHRY as CDR1 and SYGVKD as CDR2. From cysteine to phenylalanine, the CDR3 is 15 amino acids long. Only CDR3 DNA remains: 45 bases, in frame from the first base. Only healthy Caucasian donors were included. The study also sequenced three unrelated non-twin adults: a male aged 18 to 30, a male aged 50 to 60 and a female aged 50 to 60. Miltenyi CD45RO+ enrichment and human naive T-cell isolation kits were used to isolate memory (CD45RO+) and naive T cells from PBMC. Here the chain combines TRBV10-3 and TRBJ2-1, with TRBD2 tentatively as D gene (6 bases match). This TCR derives from a man between 18 and 29 years old in good health. The sequenced material came from naive T cells sorted from blood. The sample's cell subset or site, from its label and the paper: cells isolated with a human naive T-cell isolation kit. The CDR3 protein is CAISDTVTRFNEQFF. The sequence in DNA is TGTGCCATCAGCGATACCGTGACTAGATTCAATGAGCAGTTCTTC.